Below, 31 T cell receptor beta chains from the same sample are listed, as sequenced in a study of blood T cell repertoires in COVID-19. The method was immunoSEQ multiplex PCR; TCRdb's version includes in-frame clones alone and lacks a portion of them. Of around 470,000 clones listed, 89% are singletons. The sequencing sample was made of peripheral blood. The receptors were sampled from a young man with COVID-19, enrolled during active disease.

The chain employs TRBV19 and TRBJ2-3, with a weak D call TRBD1 (5 bases). V lost 2 bases, J lost 6 bases, and 9 bases lay in between. This CDR3 has 13 amino acids. Per the germline V gene, CDR1 is LNHDA and CDR2 is SQIVND (reference sequence). CDR3: CASSILPGDTQYF. As DNA, the CDR3 is TGTGCCAGTAGTATATTGCCAGGGGATACGCAGTATTTT.

The genes are TRBV5-1 and TRBJ2-3; 8 bases are shared with TRBD2. V trimming: 4 bases; J trimming: 4 bases; junction bases outside the gene matches: 5. This CDR3 has 14 residues. Per germline, CDR1 SGHRS and CDR2 YFSETQ. The chain's CDR3 is CASSLGLAPDTQYF. The CDR3 nucleotides read TGCGCCAGCAGCCTTGGACTAGCCCCAGATACGCAGTATTTT. The whole variable domain, filled in from reference TRBV5-1 and TRBJ2-3, reads KAGVTQTPRYLIKTRGQQVTLSCSPISGHRSVSWYQQTPGQGLQFLFEYFSETQRNKGNFPGRFSGRQFSNSRSEMNVSTLELGDSALYLCASSLGLAPDTQYFGPGTRLTVL.

V gene TRBV4-1 combines with J gene TRBJ2-3; 14 bases align to TRBD2. Trimming removed 5 bases from V and 5 bases from J; junction bases left unmatched: 9. CDR1 and CDR2 from the germline V gene are MGHRA and YSYEKL. The CDR3 loop spans 17 amino acids. The CDR3 loop is CASSSRLAGGRGDTQYF. As DNA, the CDR3 is TGCGCCAGCAGCTCCCGACTAGCGGGGGGGAGGGGAGATACGCAGTATTTT.

The genes are TRBV7-6 and TRBJ2-3; 9 bases are a match to TRBD2. Germline V gene data show CDR1 as SGHVS and CDR2 as FNYEAQ. There are 16 residues in the CDR3. Trimming took 5 bases from V and 6 from J; bases not matched to a gene: 12. The CDR3 spells CASSGGGSGGRDTQYF. Here the CDR3 DNA reads TGTGCCAGCAGCGGAGGTGGTAGCGGGGGTCGCGATACGCAGTATTTT. Supplemented by reference TRBV7-6 and TRBJ2-3, the full variable domain reads GAGVSQSPRYKVTKRGQDVALRCDPISGHVSLYWYRQALGQGPEFLTYFNYEAQQDKSGLPNDRFSAERPEGSISTLTIQRTEQRDSAMYRCASSGGGSGGRDTQYFGPGTRLTVL.

A word on this clone: Given a much more abundant clone one base away, this may be a read error. This chain links TRBV4-2 with TRBJ1-5; no definite D call. CDR1 is LGHNA and CDR2 is YNFKEQ in the germline V gene. With 3 bases removed from V and 1 base from J, the gap between germline ends came to 4 bases. The CDR3 covers 13 residues. The CDR3, as DNA: TGTGCCAGCAGCCAGGAGAGCAATCAGCCCCAGCATTTT. Translation gives CASSQESNQPQHF.

The V and J genes are TRBV28 and TRBJ1-5; 8 nucleotides line up with TRBD1. The trim removed 8 bases at V and 1 base at J, leaving 1 base unmatched. Germline V lookup: CDR1 MDHEN, CDR2 SYDVKM. The CDR3 runs 13 residues. In nucleotides, the CDR3 is TGTGCCAGCCAGGGGGCAAGCAATCAGCCCCAGCATTTT. It codes for CASQGASNQPQHF.

The V and J genes are TRBV9 and TRBJ2-1, with TRBD1 matching 8 bases. This CDR3 spans 17 amino acids. CDR1 SGDLS and CDR2 YYNGEE come from the germline V gene. V trimming: 4 bases; J trimming: 4 bases; junction bases outside the gene matches: 13. The CDR3 spells CASSSNPGGWGYNEQFF. CDR3 nucleotide sequence: TGTGCCAGCAGCTCCAACCCAGGGGGCTGGGGTTACAATGAGCAGTTCTTC.

Comment on this clone: The same CDR3 is also encoded by other DNA sequences in this sample. The V call is TRBV5-1, the J call TRBJ2-5, with D hard to call. The CDR3 is made up of 14 amino acids. The germline gives CDR1 SGHRS, CDR2 YFSETQ. V was cut by 0 bases and J by 2 bases, with 8 bases left in between. The CDR3 nucleotides read TGCGCCAGCAGCTTGGTCCCAGGTCAAGAGACCCAGTACTTC. It is translated as CASSLVPGQETQYF.

The chain has TRBV19 and TRBJ1-5, with a tentative D call TRBD1 (6 bases). V lost 6 bases and J 0 bases, leaving 9 bases between the germline ends. Germline V gene data show CDR1 as LNHDA and CDR2 as SQIVND (reference sequence). This CDR3 is built from 14 residues. Here the CDR3 DNA reads TGTGCCAGTAGCAACAGGGTTAGCAATCAGCCCCAGCATTTT. This encodes CASSNRVSNQPQHF.

The chain combines TRBV7-3 with TRBJ1-1, with TRBD1 identical over 8 bases. Per germline, CDR1 SGHTA and CDR2 FQGTGA. V shed 8 bases and J 5 bases; nucleotides not matched to a gene: 7. CDR3 length equals 13 residues. CDR3: CASSGGSGTEAFF. The CDR3, as DNA: TGTGCCAGCTCAGGGGGCTCGGGGACTGAAGCTTTCTTT.

The rearrangement joins TRBV4-1 to TRBJ1-5; 10 positions match TRBD1. The germline CDR1 and CDR2 sequences are MGHRA and YSYEKL. CDR3 length: 18 amino acids. V shed 2 bases, J shed 7 bases, and the junction held 14 bases outside the gene matches. CDR3 sequence: CASSQNSAGTGVGQPQHF. The CDR3, as DNA: TGCGCCAGCAGCCAAAATAGCGCCGGGACAGGGGTTGGACAGCCCCAGCATTTT.

V is TRBV23-1 and J is TRBJ1-1, with D possibly being TRBD1 (5 bases). TRBV23-1 is known as an ORF, though its function is uncertain. V lost 4 bases and J lost 13, with 10 bases in between. This CDR3 has 10 residues. This CDR3 reads CASSRGLGFF. The CDR3 DNA follows: TGCGCCAGCAGTCGGGGCCTCGGTTTCTTT.

The J gene is TRBJ1-6, the V gene TRBV19, with TRBD1 identical over 11 bases. Trimming cost V 4 bases and J 8 bases; bases outside gene matches: 1. This CDR3 has 14 amino acids. Germline CDR1 and CDR2: LNHDA and SQIVND (reference sequence). CDR3 sequence: CASSTGQGDSPLHF. The DNA of the CDR3 is TGTGCCAGTAGTACGGGACAGGGGGATTCACCCCTCCACTTT.

The V and J genes are TRBV19 and TRBJ1-2; D unclear. CDR1 is LNHDA and CDR2 is SQIVND in the germline V gene (reference sequence). The CDR3 has 12 amino acids. The V end lost 10 bases, the J end lost 6 bases, and 15 bases lay between the germline ends. DNA for the CDR3: TGTGCCACCTGGGAGGGCGGGGATGGCTACACCTTC. It codes for CATWEGGDGYTF.

The rearrangement links TRBV7-8 to TRBJ2-1, with D possibly being TRBD2 (7 bases). The CDR3 contains 12 residues. The germline CDR1 and CDR2 sequences are SGHVS and FQNEAQ. The V end lost 5 bases, the J end lost 8 bases, and 10 bases lay between the germline ends. In nucleotides, the CDR3 is TGTGCCAGCAGCCGGGGGGCGTATGAGCAGTTCTTC. Its protein product is CASSRGAYEQFF.

Only one count was recorded for this clone. At one end, the junction sequence differs from germline, possibly due to a read error. The chain uses TRBV7-7 and TRBJ2-3; 15 nucleotides agree with TRBD2. The germline V gene has CDR1 SSHAT and CDR2 FNYEAQ (reference sequence). This CDR3 comprises 17 residues. As DNA, the CDR3 is TGTGCTAGCAGCTCCGGACTAGCGGGAGGGATCCCAGATACGCAGTATTTT. It is translated as CASSSGLAGGIPDTQYF.

This chain links TRBV10-2 with TRBJ2-5; 8 bases line up with TRBD2. This CDR3 is built from 13 residues. Trimming took 5 bases from V and 6 from J; bases not matched to a gene: 5. Germline assignment: CDR1 WSHSY and CDR2 SAAADI. The CDR3 loop is CASSRGRIQTQYF. The CDR3 coding sequence is TGCGCCAGCAGTCGCGGGAGGATACAGACCCAGTACTTC.

The chain has TRBV5-1 and TRBJ1-1; 7 positions agree with TRBD1. Looked up from germline, CDR1 is SGHRS and CDR2 is YFSETQ. CDR3 length: 15 residues. Trimming removed 3 bases from V and 2 bases from J; junction bases left unmatched: 7. CDR3 in DNA: TGCGCCAGCAGCTCAAGGACAGGACCTAACACTGAAGCTTTCTTT. It is translated as CASSSRTGPNTEAFF.

The rearrangement links TRBV11-2 to TRBJ1-6, with D unresolved. The CDR3 is 12 amino acids. Germline V lookup: CDR1 SGHAT, CDR2 FQNNGV. V was clipped by 3 bases and J by 11 bases, with 8 bases between them. The chain's CDR3 is CASSFPRAPLHF. The CDR3 bases are TGTGCCAGCAGCTTCCCGCGGGCACCCCTCCACTTT.

The chain joins TRBV7-2 to TRBJ2-3; 9 nucleotides match TRBD1. Germline trimming cut 5 bases from V and 5 bases from J; bases unmatched to any gene: 8. The CDR3 is 15 amino acids. Germline CDR1 and CDR2: SGHTA and FQGNSA. Written as DNA, the CDR3 is TGTGCCAGCAGCCAGGACAGGGGACGAGGAGATACGCAGTATTTT. It codes for CASSQDRGRGDTQYF.

The chain recombines TRBV10-2 with TRBJ2-5, with D possibly matching TRBD2 (5 bases). CDR1 and CDR2 from the germline V gene are WSHSY and SAAADI. CDR3 size: 16 residues. V was clipped by 6 bases and J by 2 bases, with 19 bases between them. The CDR3 DNA sequence: TGCGCCAGCAGCGGAGGCCCCTACCGAACTCAAGAGACCCAGTACTTC. This translates into CASSGGPYRTQETQYF.

V usage is TRBV5-4 and J usage is TRBJ1-6, with a weak D call TRBD1 (6 bases). V was trimmed by 4 bases and J by 9 bases, leaving 14 bases between them. The germline V gene encodes CDR1 SGHNT and CDR2 YYREEE (reference sequence). The length of the CDR3 is 14 residues. The CDR3, as DNA: TGTGCCAGCAGCCGCCGGGACAAGGCTTCACCCCTCCACTTT. Translating it yields CASSRRDKASPLHF.

This clone has only one observation. The chain uses TRBV5-1 and TRBJ2-1; D is possibly TRBD2 (6 bases). Germline CDR1 SGHRS, CDR2 YFSETQ. This CDR3 region has 15 residues. V was trimmed by 3 bases and J by 8 bases, leaving 18 bases between them. The CDR3 bases are TGCGCCAGCAGCTCGTGGACTACAAGCAACCATGAGCAGTTCTTC. Translated: CASSSWTTSNHEQFF.

This clone was counted ten times or more. The V gene is TRBV11-2, the J gene TRBJ2-7; weak D call: TRBD2 (6 bases). This CDR3 is built from 15 residues. The V end lost 3 bases, the J end lost 0 bases, and 12 bases lay between the germline ends. The germline V gene encodes CDR1 SGHAT and CDR2 FQNNGV. This CDR3 is CASSLVGSHSYEQYF. In DNA form, the CDR3 reads TGTGCCAGCAGCTTGGTCGGGAGTCACTCCTACGAGCAGTACTTC.

The chain links TRBV7-9 to TRBJ2-7; TRBD1 might be the D (6 bases). The CDR3 is 15 residues long. V lost 5 bases to trimming and J lost 3 bases, with 17 bases between them. CDR1 is SEHNR, CDR2 FQNEAQ, per germline (reference sequence). In DNA, the CDR3 is TGTGCCAGCAGCGCCCGGGACACCAAACACTACGAGCAGTACTTC. Protein sequence: CASSARDTKHYEQYF.

The CDR3 bases are TGTGCCAGCAGTTATGGTCCAGCGTCAGTAGTAGAGACCCAGTACTTC. Encoded protein: CASSYGPASVVETQYF. This chain connects TRBV6-5 to TRBJ2-5; no firm D call. The CDR3 covers 16 residues. Germline lookup yields CDR1 MNHEY and CDR2 SVGAGI. Trimming removed 3 bases at V and 4 bases at J, with 18 bases between.

Only one count was recorded for this clone. The chain is built from TRBV9 and TRBJ2-3; 13 bases are shared with TRBD2. This CDR3 is built from 19 residues. The germline V gene encodes CDR1 SGDLS and CDR2 YYNGEE. Losses at the gene ends were 3 bases for V and 4 bases for J; bases not matched to a gene: 14. CDR3 in DNA: TGTGCCAGCAGCGCCCGGACTAGCGGGAGCGGCGTGGGCGCAGATACGCAGTATTTT. Its protein product is CASSARTSGSGVGADTQYF. Full variable domain (outside the CDR3, taken from reference TRBV9 and TRBJ2-3): DSGVTQTPKHLITATGQRVTLRCSPRSGDLSVYWYQQSLDQGLQFLIQYYNGEERAKGNILERFSAQQFPDLHSELNLSSLELGDSALYFCASSARTSGSGVGADTQYFGPGTRLTVL.

CDR3 in amino acids: CASSFSLQVSGNTIYF. The CDR3 DNA reads TGTGCCAGCAGCTTTTCCCTACAGGTCTCTGGAAACACCATATATTTT. V and J are TRBV7-9 and TRBJ1-3; D perhaps matches TRBD1 (5 bases). The V end was cut by 3 bases, the J end by 0 bases, with 12 bases between. The CDR3 contains 16 residues. Germline CDR1 SEHNR, CDR2 FQNEAQ (reference sequence).

CDR3 in amino acids: CASSFGTSGGGSYNEQFF. DNA of the CDR3: TGCGCCAGCAGCTTCGGGACTAGCGGGGGCGGCTCCTACAATGAGCAGTTCTTC. The rearrangement joins TRBV5-1 to TRBJ2-1, with 14 bases matching TRBD2. This CDR3 is 18 amino acids long. Germline V gives CDR1 SGHRS, CDR2 YFSETQ. J was trimmed by 0 bases and V by 2 bases; bases with no gene match: 4.

CDR3: CASSFGQSSSTDTQYF. The CDR3, as DNA: TGTGCCAGCAGCTTCGGACAGTCCTCTAGCACAGATACGCAGTATTTT. The chain recombines TRBV7-8 with TRBJ2-3; D might be TRBD1 (6 bases). Trimming removed 3 bases at V and 0 bases at J, with 13 bases between. CDR1 and CDR2 (germline): SGHVS, FQNEAQ. CDR3 size: 16 residues.

This sequence joins TRBV5-1 and TRBJ2-2; maybe TRBD2 (5 bases). The CDR3 totals 12 residues. The germline gives CDR1 SGHRS, CDR2 YFSETQ. The V and J ends lost 4 bases and 6 bases respectively, with 7 bases between them. CDR3 in DNA: TGCGCCAGCAGCCTAGCTCCCGGGGAGCTGTTTTTT. Its translation is CASSLAPGELFF.